The rows below give T cell receptor beta chains drawn from one sample of a study of cytomegalovirus exposure and HLA in healthy donors. This table comes from immunoSEQ multiplex PCR, and its TCRdb copy is limited to in-frame clones, with some not included. The sample includes roughly 55,000 clones, approximately 80% of them seen just once. Sequenced input: PBMCs. These receptors originate from a female donor in good health and CMV-seronegative. The CDR3 runs from the conserved cysteine through the conserved F or W. The D gene is left open where the match is weak. Clone size is shown for a subset of rows, as once, few, many or a class of expanded clone.

clone_size	d_call	v_call	j_call	cdr3_nt	cdr3_aa
few	TRBD1	TRBV18	TRBJ2-1	TGTGCCAGCTCACCTGAGGCAGGGGGCTACAATGAGCAGTTCTTC	CASSPEAGGYNEQFF
.	.	TRBV9	TRBJ2-5	TGTGCCAGCAGCGTAGCGGGCGGGATAGGAGAGACCCAGTACTTC	CASSVAGGIGETQYF
.	.	TRBV2	TRBJ2-1	TGTGCCAGCAGTGGAGGGGGGCGCAACAGGGGCTATGAGCAGTTCTTC	CASSGGGRNRGYEQFF
.	.	TRBV6-1	TRBJ1-6	TGTGCCAGCAGTGAGGCCACAGGGTATGGATCCCCCCTCCACTTT	CASSEATGYGSPLHF
.	TRBD1	TRBV27	TRBJ1-2	TGTGCCAGCAGGACAGGGGGCCTTGGCTACACCTTC	CASRTGGLGYTF
few	TRBD2	TRBV11-3	TRBJ2-7	TGTGCCAGCAGCCCTACCGGGGGGTCCTACGAGCAGTACTTC	CASSPTGGSYEQYF
.	TRBD1	TRBV4-2	TRBJ2-7	TGTGCCAGCAGCTCCCGGACAGGGCCGTACGAGCAGTACTTC	CASSSRTGPYEQYF
.	.	TRBV15	TRBJ2-1	TGTGCCACCAGCATCCGACAGACAAGCTCCTACAATGAGCAGTTCTTC	CATSIRQTSSYNEQFF
few	TRBD2	TRBV7-2	TRBJ2-7	TGTGCCAGCAGCTTGGGGACTAGCGGACCCTACGGGCAGTACTTC	CASSLGTSGPYGQYF
.	.	TRBV10-3	TRBJ1-4	TGTGCCATCAGAGGGGGTCTTAATGAAAAACTGTTTTTT	CAIRGGLNEKLFF
.	.	TRBV23-1	TRBJ1-2	TGCGCCAGCAGTCCGGGGGTCAGCCGCAACTATGGCTACACCTTC	CASSPGVSRNYGYTF
.	TRBD2	TRBV6-5	TRBJ2-1	TGTGCCAGCAGTTACGTCCGGAGCGGGGGGAATGAGCAGTTCTTC	CASSYVRSGGNEQFF
few	.	TRBV6-6	TRBJ1-4	TGTGCCAGCAGTTATCGGGGGGGTAATGAAAAACTGTTTTTT	CASSYRGGNEKLFF
.	.	TRBV5-1	TRBJ1-5	TGCGCCAGCAGCTTGGATGGACAGAGCAATCAGCCCCAGCATTTT	CASSLDGQSNQPQHF
few	.	TRBV5-1	TRBJ2-7	TGCGCCAGCAGCTTGTCTATCCTCTACGAGCAGTACTTC	CASSLSILYEQYF